This T cell receptor (beta chain) was identified during a study of blood T cell repertoires in COVID-19. This clone was seen once. Participant-reported clinical history was the basis for cohort assignment. Generated by immunoSEQ multiplex PCR, the TCRdb table keeps only in-frame clones and is missing some. The table records some 300,000 clones, 89% of them present only once. The specimen was PBMCs or T cells enriched from blood (not recorded which). The origin of this receptor is a woman aged 45-65 years who had been exposed to COVID-19.

The CDR3 sequence is CASSSGPGPSEQFF. For the CDR3, the DNA is TGCGCCAGCAGCTCCGGACCAGGGCCTAGTGAGCAGTTCTTC. The rearrangement joins TRBV5-1 to TRBJ2-1, with D possibly being TRBD1 (5 bases). The CDR3 contains 14 residues. CDR1 and CDR2 (germline): SGHRS, YFSETQ. V lost 3 bases and J 9 bases, leaving 16 bases between the germline ends. The full variable domain, with the rest looked up from reference TRBV5-1 and TRBJ2-1, is KAGVTQTPRYLIKTRGQQVTLSCSPISGHRSVSWYQQTPGQGLQFLFEYFSETQRNKGNFPGRFSGRQFSNSRSEMNVSTLELGDSALYLCASSSGPGPSEQFFGPGTRLTVL.